This TCR beta chain was sequenced for a study of T-cell reconstitution after alpha-beta-depleted transplantation in children. Germline values: CDR1 LGHNA, CDR2 YNFKEQ. The trim removed 2 bases at V and 6 bases at J, leaving 5 bases unmatched. The CDR3 runs 15 residues. This clonotype occurred a few times. Unique molecular identifiers were built into the TCRbeta library. TCRdb reprocessed the PCR reads via MiXCR and lists one record per CDR3 protein. The top ten hold 11% to 15% of the sample, which has fewer than 700,000 distinct CDR3 sequences, roughly 23% seen once. The sample in question was PBMCs, mostly from graft donor cells, obtained 360 days after TCRalphabeta/CD19-depleted stem cell transplant. The V and J genes are TRBV4-2 and TRBJ2-1; 9 bases align to TRBD1. The origin of this receptor is a boy in the first two years of life who had a stem cell transplant for acute myeloid leukemia, so the T cells may come from the graft donor. The CDR3 sequence is CASSQTGTGRNEQFF. The CDR3 region has the DNA TGTGCCAGCAGCCAAACCGGGACAGGGCGCAATGAGCAGTTCTTC.